The sequence of this T cell receptor beta chain was determined in a study of T cell clones after liver transplantation. Study-wide context: Samples came from ITN030ST, which attempted immunosuppression withdrawal within 2 years of liver transplantation. TCRbeta sequencing after a pre-transplant mixed lymphocyte reaction identified graft-donor-reactive clones, later tracked in post-transplant blood. Subjects received no induction therapy and standard immunosuppression until randomization at 12-24 months post-transplant. At least one year of complete immunosuppression withdrawal without enzymes over twice normal defined tolerance.

Some clones are missing from TCRdb's copy, which holds only in-frame ones; the method was immunoSEQ multiplex PCR. The data hold about 100,000 clones, with roughly 80% observed a single time. The source is a human donor who received a liver transplant. Sequenced here: CD4+ T cells from blood, sampled before liver transplant.

The CDR3 nucleotides read TGTGCCAGCAGCCAACCCTCGGGACTAGCCACCACAGATACGCAGTATTTT. Amino acids: CASSQPSGLATTDTQYF. The V gene is TRBV4-2, the J gene TRBJ2-3, with 9 bases that match TRBD2. Germline trimming cut 2 bases from V and 2 bases from J; bases unmatched to any gene: 8. The CDR3 totals 17 residues. Germline V lookup: CDR1 LGHNA, CDR2 YNFKEQ.